This record concerns one TCR beta chain sequence. This specimen belongs to a study of blood T cell repertoires in COVID-19. Study summary: PBMCs, B-cell-depleted T cells, or T cells were the source of the cDNA or gDNA that made up the material.

The CDR3 spans 15 residues. Deletions cut 1 base from V and 3 bases from J, with 10 bases between. CDR1 LGHNA and CDR2 YNFKEQ come from the germline V gene. This table comes from immunoSEQ multiplex PCR, and its TCRdb copy is limited to in-frame clones, with some not included. Of a few hundred thousand clones detected, around 84% appear once; the ten largest clones hold about 20%. The sample was peripheral blood. The chain recombines TRBV4-2 with TRBJ1-3; maybe TRBD1 (5 bases). This receptor was identified in a man aged 25-45 years with active or convalescent COVID-19. The DNA of the CDR3 is TGTGCCAGCAGCCAAGTGGCGGGGGATGGAAACACCATATATTTT. Encoded protein: CASSQVAGDGNTIYF.